The clone carrying this T cell receptor beta chain showed up just a few times. Its specificity is unknown. The source of the sample is a study of CD8+ T cells in alopecia areata. Study-level background: It was oral tofacitinib, at 5 to 10 mg twice daily, that treated patients received. Study-level results: Scalp lesions, especially in alopecia totalis/universalis, had higher clonality than normal scalp.

Trimming left V 3 bases short and J 6 bases short, with 18 bases between. Germline V gene sequence: CDR1 SNHLY, CDR2 FYNNEI. The length of the CDR3 is 16 residues. cDNA reverse transcribed from extracted RNA served as the sequencing template. Repertoires were generated with immunoSEQ multiplex PCR, while TCRdb's copy carries only in-frame clones and drops some. Among about 150,000 clones, approximately 50% were seen once, and the ten largest hold approximately 7%. J is TRBJ1-5 and V is TRBV2; possibly TRBD1 for D (5 bases). Sequencing was done on a sample of CD4+ T cells sorted from blood. The origin of this receptor is a human donor with alopecia areata. The CDR3: CASSDDGARDGQPQHF. The CDR3 coding sequence is TGTGCCAGCAGTGATGATGGGGCCAGGGACGGTCAGCCCCAGCATTTT.